This T cell receptor beta chain is from a study of blood T cell repertoires in COVID-19. The wider study: Samples taken during acute and convalescent COVID-19 were collected in the United States, Italy and Spain. T cells, B-cell-depleted T cells, or PBMCs supplied cDNA or gDNA.

Per the study methods: Cell counts per sample came from amplifying reference gene primers. Sequencing used immunoSEQ multiplex PCR; TCRdb keeps in-frame clones, though not all of them. The V and J calls and clone size were taken over from that table, and D and trimming were inferred from the DNA. This sample yields 250,000 to 400,000 clones, of which roughly nine tenths are seen a single time; under 3.5% belongs to the top ten. The CDR3 contains 13 residues. Trimming removed 10 bases from V and 2 bases from J, with 12 bases in between. Germline V gives CDR1 MDHEN, CDR2 SYDVKM. It was during active infection that Seattle patients were enrolled and then longitudinally followed.

This clonotype was sampled from a woman in her twenties or thirties with COVID-19, enrolled during active disease. Sequenced: peripheral blood. V gene TRBV28 combines with J gene TRBJ1-3, with a possible D match to TRBD1 (5 bases). The CDR3: CAIVGGAGNTIYF. CDR3 nucleotide sequence: TGTGCCATCGTCGGGGGAGCTGGAAACACCATATATTTT.